This is a list of T cell receptor beta chains from one sample in a study of cytomegalovirus exposure and HLA in healthy donors. Produced via immunoSEQ multiplex PCR; TCRdb's table is partial and in-frame only. This sample has approximately 250,000 clones, with roughly 78% found just once. The sequencing sample was made of PBMCs. The source is a boy aged 10-17 years in good health and CMV-seronegative. The conserved cysteine and the conserved F or W are not part of the CDR3 here. Each record gives: clone size, J gene, V gene, CDR3 protein. Clone size is not always given. Where it is, it says once, few, many or a class for expanded clones.

>-|TRBJ2-1|TRBV7-3
ASSSPSGTPTYNEQF
>-|TRBJ1-1|TRBV29-1
SVLRVMNTEAF
>once|TRBJ2-3|TRBV7-6
ASRWTGTGTDTQY
>-|TRBJ2-2|TRBV5-5
ASSWASVGELF
>-|TRBJ1-5|TRBV10-3
ATTSGGNQPQH
>-|TRBJ2-1|TRBV29-1
SVRNRGDGEQF
>-|TRBJ2-3|TRBV10-1
ASSPGLAGGQPDTQY
>-|TRBJ1-5|TRBV30
AWSVRRTGNQPQH
>-|TRBJ1-1|TRBV29-1
SVGMRVRTEAF
>few|TRBJ1-1|TRBV4-2
ASSQIRANTEAF
>-|TRBJ2-7|TRBV21-1
ASSPASTSRPYEQY
>-|TRBJ1-1|TRBV5-1
ASSWGGEGTEAF
>once|TRBJ2-7|TRBV11-3
ASSLGGPPNEQY
>-|TRBJ1-3|TRBV6-5
ASSTGGYGNTIY
>once|TRBJ2-2|TRBV6-4
ASGRRQGINTGELF
>-|TRBJ1-1|TRBV2
ASSEIGGTEAF
>few|TRBJ1-1|TRBV19
ASRTGGHTEAF
>-|TRBJ2-7|TRBV21-1
ASSTSWDRRNYEQY
>-|TRBJ2-5|TRBV30
AWSAGVQETQY
>-|TRBJ1-2|TRBV19
ASSTKGHRYGYT
>-|TRBJ2-5|TRBV11-3
ASSLGSQETQY
>-|TRBJ2-3|TRBV7-9
ASSDRYGQGSTDTQY
>-|TRBJ2-7|TRBV7-9
ASSLASGAYEQY
>-|TRBJ2-7|TRBV11-3
ASSYDLGLAGSGYEQY
>-|TRBJ2-7|TRBV11-2
ASSLGGGLRVLEQY
>-|TRBJ1-1|TRBV27
ASSSTVTNTEAF
>-|TRBJ1-3|TRBV19
ASSEGFNSGNTIY
>-|TRBJ1-1|TRBV9
ASSPRENTEAF
>-|TRBJ1-3|TRBV5-1
ASSLIRGFSGNTIY
>once|TRBJ2-5|TRBV25-1
ASHKAGGQETQY
>-|TRBJ1-1|TRBV29-1
SVGQVMNTEAF